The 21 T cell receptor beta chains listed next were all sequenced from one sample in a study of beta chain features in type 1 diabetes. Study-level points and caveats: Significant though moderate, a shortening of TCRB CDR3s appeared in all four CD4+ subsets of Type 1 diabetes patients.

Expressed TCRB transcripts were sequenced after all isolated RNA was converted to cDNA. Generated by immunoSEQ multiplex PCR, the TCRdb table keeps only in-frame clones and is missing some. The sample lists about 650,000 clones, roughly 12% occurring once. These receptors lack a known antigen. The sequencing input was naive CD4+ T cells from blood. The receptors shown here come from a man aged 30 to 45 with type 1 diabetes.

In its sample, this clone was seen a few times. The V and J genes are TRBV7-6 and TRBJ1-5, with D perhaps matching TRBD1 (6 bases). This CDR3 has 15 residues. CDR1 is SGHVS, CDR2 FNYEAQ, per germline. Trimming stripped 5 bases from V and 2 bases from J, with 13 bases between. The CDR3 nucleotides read TGTGCCAGCAGCGCGCGGGACACAGGCAATCAGCCCCAGCATTTT. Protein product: CASSARDTGNQPQHF. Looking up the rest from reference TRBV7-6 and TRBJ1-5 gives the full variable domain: GAGVSQSPRYKVTKRGQDVALRCDPISGHVSLYWYRQALGQGPEFLTYFNYEAQQDKSGLPNDRFSAERPEGSISTLTIQRTEQRDSAMYRCASSARDTGNQPQHFGDGTRLSIL.

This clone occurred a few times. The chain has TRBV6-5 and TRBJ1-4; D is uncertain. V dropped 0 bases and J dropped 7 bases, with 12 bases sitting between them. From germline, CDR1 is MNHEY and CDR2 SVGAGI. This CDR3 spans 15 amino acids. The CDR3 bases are TGTGCCAGCAGTTACTCTGGCCCCGAGGCTGAAAAACTGTTTTTT. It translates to CASSYSGPEAEKLFF.

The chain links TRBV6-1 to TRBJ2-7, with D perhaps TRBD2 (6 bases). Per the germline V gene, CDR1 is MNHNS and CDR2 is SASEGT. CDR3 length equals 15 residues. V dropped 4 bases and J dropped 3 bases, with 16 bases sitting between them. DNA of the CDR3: TGTGCCAGCAGTGGGGGGGAGCGTACTCTCTACGAGCAGTACTTC. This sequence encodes CASSGGERTLYEQYF.

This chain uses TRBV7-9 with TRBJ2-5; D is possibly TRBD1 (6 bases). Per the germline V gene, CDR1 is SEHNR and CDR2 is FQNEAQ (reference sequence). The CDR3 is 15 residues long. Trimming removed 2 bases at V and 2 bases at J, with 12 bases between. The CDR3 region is CASSLQGLRQETQYF. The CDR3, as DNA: TGTGCCAGCAGCTTACAGGGGCTTCGACAAGAGACCCAGTACTTC.

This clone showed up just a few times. The CDR3 here is CASSVGSTNYGYTF. CDR3 DNA sequence: TGTGCCAGCAGTGTCGGGTCGACTAACTATGGCTACACCTTC. The V and J genes are TRBV2 and TRBJ1-2; D not certain. V lost 4 bases and J 0 bases, leaving 9 bases between the germline ends. The CDR3 is 14 residues long. The germline V gene has CDR1 SNHLY and CDR2 FYNNEI.

CDR3 region: CASLRTAGNTIYF. The CDR3 coding sequence is TGTGCCAGTCTTCGGACCGCTGGAAACACCATATATTTT. The chain couples TRBV18 to TRBJ1-3; unclear D gene. Trimming stripped 9 bases from V and 2 bases from J, with 11 bases between. Germline CDR1 and CDR2: KGHSH and LQKENI. The CDR3 sequence is 13 residues long.

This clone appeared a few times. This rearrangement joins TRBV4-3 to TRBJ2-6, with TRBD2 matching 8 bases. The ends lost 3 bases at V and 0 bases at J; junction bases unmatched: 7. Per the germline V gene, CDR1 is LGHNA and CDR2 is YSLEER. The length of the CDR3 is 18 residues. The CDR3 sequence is CASSHPGGGSSGANVLTF. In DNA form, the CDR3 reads TGCGCCAGCAGCCACCCCGGGGGGGGAAGCTCTGGGGCCAACGTCCTGACTTTC.

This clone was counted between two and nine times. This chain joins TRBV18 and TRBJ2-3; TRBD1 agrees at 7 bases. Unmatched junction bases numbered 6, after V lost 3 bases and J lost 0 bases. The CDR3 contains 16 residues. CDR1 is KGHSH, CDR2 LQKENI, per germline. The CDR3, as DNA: TGTGCCAGCTCACCCCCGGACAGGATGAGCACAGATACGCAGTATTTT. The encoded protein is CASSPPDRMSTDTQYF.

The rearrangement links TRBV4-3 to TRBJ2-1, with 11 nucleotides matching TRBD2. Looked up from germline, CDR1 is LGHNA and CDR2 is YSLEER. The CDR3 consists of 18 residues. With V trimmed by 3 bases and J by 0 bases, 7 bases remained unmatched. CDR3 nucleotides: TGCGCCAGCAGCCAGGGGGGGACTAGCGGAAGCTCCTACAATGAGCAGTTCTTC. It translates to CASSQGGTSGSSYNEQFF.

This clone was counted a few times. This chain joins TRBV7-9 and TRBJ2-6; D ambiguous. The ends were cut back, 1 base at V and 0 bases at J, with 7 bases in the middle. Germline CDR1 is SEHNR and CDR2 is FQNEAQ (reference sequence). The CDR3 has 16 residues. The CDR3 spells CASSLDDPSGANVLTF. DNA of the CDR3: TGTGCCAGCAGCTTAGATGACCCCTCTGGGGCCAACGTCCTGACTTTC.

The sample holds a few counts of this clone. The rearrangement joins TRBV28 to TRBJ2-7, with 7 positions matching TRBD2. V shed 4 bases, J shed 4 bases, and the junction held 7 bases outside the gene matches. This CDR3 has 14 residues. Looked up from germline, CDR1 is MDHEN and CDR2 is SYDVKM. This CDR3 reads CASSSSGGSYEQYF. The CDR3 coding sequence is TGTGCCAGCAGTTCCTCCGGGGGGTCTTACGAGCAGTACTTC.

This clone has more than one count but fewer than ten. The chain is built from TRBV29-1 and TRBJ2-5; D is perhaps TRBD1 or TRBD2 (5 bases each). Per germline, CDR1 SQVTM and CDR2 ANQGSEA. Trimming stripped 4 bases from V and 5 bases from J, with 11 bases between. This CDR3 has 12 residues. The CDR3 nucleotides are TGCAGCGTTGGAGGGCAGGGTGAGACCCAGTACTTC. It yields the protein CSVGGQGETQYF.

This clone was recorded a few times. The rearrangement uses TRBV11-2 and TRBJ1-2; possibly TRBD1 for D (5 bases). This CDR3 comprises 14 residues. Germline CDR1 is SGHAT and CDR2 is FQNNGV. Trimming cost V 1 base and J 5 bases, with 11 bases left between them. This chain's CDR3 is CASSLVGPGYGYTF. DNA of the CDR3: TGTGCCAGCAGCTTAGTAGGGCCAGGGTATGGCTACACCTTC. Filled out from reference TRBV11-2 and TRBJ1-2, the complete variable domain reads EAGVAQSPRYKIIEKRQSVAFWCNPISGHATLYWYQQILGQGPKLLIQFQNNGVVDDSQLPKDRFSAERLKGVDSTLKIQPAKLEDSAVYLCASSLVGPGYGYTFGSGTRLTVV.

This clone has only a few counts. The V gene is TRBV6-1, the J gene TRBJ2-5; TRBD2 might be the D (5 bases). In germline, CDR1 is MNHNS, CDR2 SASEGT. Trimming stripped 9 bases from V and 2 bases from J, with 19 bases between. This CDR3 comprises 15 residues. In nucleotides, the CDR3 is TGTGCCAGAGTGCAACCAGCGGAACCACAAGAGACCCAGTACTTC. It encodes CARVQPAEPQETQYF.

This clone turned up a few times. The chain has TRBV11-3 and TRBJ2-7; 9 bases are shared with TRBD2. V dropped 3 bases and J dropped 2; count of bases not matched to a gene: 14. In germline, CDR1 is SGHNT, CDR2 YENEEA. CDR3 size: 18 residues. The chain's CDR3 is CASSLRGPSGVLPYEQYF. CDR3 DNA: TGTGCCAGCAGCTTGAGGGGACCTAGCGGGGTCCTCCCCTACGAGCAGTACTTC.

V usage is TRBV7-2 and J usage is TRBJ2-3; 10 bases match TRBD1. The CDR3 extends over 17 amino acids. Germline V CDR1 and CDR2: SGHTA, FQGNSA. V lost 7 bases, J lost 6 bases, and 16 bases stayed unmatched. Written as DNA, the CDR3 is TGTGCCAGCACCACCCTCTCGAGACAGGGGGCGGGGGATACGCAGTATTTT. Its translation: CASTTLSRQGAGDTQYF.

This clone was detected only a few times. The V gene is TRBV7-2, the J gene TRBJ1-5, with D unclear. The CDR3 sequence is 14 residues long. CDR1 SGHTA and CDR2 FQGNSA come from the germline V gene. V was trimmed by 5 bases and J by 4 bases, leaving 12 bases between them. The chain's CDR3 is CASSPRGGNQPQHF. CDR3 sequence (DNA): TGTGCCAGCAGCCCCCGGGGAGGGAATCAGCCCCAGCATTTT.

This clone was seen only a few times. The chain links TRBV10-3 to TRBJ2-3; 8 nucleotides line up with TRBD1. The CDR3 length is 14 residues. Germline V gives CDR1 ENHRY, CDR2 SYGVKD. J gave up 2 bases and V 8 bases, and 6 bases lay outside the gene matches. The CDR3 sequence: CAIGPGQDTDTQYF. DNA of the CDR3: TGTGCCATCGGACCGGGACAGGACACAGATACGCAGTATTTT.

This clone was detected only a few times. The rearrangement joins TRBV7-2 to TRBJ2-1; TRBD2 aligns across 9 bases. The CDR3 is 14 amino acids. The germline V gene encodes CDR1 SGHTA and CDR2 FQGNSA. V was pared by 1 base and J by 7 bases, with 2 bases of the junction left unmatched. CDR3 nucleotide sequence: TGTGCCAGCAGCTTAGGCCTAGCGGGGAATGAGCAGTTCTTC. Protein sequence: CASSLGLAGNEQFF.

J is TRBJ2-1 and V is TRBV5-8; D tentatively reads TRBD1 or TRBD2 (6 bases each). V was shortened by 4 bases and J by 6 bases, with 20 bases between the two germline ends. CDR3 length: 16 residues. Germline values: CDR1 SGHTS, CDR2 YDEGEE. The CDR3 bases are TGTGCCAGCAGCCCCGGGGGCAGTCAAGACCTCAATGAGCAGTTCTTC. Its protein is CASSPGGSQDLNEQFF.

The CDR3 protein is CASSQDREAYYGYTF. CDR3 coding DNA: TGTGCCAGCAGCCAAGACAGGGAGGCGTACTATGGCTACACCTTC. This chain connects TRBV14 to TRBJ1-2; D is perhaps TRBD1 (5 bases). The CDR3 runs to 15 residues. Trimming left V 0 bases short and J 3 bases short, with 11 bases between. Germline V gene sequence: CDR1 SGHDN, CDR2 FVKESK.